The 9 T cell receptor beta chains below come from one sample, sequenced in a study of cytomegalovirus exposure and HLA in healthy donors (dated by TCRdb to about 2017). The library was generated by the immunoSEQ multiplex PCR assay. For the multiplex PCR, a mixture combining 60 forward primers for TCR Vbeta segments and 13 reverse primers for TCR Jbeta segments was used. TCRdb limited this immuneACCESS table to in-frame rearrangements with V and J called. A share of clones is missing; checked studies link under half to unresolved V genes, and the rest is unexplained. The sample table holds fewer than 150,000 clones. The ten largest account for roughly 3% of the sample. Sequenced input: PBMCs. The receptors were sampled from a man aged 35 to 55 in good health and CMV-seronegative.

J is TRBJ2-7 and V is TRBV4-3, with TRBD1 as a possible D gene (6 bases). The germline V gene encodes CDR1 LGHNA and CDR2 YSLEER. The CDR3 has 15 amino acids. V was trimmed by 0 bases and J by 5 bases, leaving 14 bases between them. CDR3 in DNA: TGCGCCAGCAGCCAAGATCTGACCCACAGGGACGAGCAGTACTTC. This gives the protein CASSQDLTHRDEQYF.

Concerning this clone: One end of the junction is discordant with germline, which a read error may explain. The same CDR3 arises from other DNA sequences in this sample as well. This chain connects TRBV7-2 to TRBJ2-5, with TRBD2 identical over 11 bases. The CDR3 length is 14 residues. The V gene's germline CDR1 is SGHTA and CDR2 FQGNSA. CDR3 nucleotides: TGTGCCAGCAGCCTAGCGGGGGGCCAAGAGACCCAGTACTTC. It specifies CASSLAGGQETQYF.

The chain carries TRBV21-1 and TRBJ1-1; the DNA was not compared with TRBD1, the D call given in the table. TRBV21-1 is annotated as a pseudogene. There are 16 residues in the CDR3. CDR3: CASSFRTGGENTEAFF. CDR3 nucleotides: TGTGCCAGCAGCTTCCGGACAGGGGGCGAGAACACTGAAGCTTTCTTT.

The CDR3 loop is CASSVRVGYGYTF. In DNA, the CDR3 is TGTGCCAGCAGCGTGAGGGTCGGATATGGCTACACCTTC. This chain links TRBV6-5 with TRBJ1-2; no reliable D call. The germline V and J ends were trimmed by 6 bases and 5 bases, with 13 bases remaining between them. The CDR3 extends over 13 amino acids. CDR1 and CDR2 from the germline V gene are MNHEY and SVGAGI.

The CDR3 DNA reads as TGCGCCAGCAGCCATGAGAAATTTCTCGGAGATACGCAGTATTTT. Its protein product is CASSHEKFLGDTQYF. J is TRBJ2-3 and V is TRBV4-3; D is undetermined. Trimming removed 3 bases from V and 5 bases from J, with 15 bases in between. The CDR3 runs to 15 residues. CDR1 is LGHNA, CDR2 YSLEER, per germline.

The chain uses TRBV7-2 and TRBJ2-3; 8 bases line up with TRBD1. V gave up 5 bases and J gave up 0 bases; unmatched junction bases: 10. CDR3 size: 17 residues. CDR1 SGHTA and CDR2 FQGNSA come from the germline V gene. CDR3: CASSREGTGQSTDTQYF. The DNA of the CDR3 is TGTGCCAGCAGCCGAGAGGGGACAGGACAAAGCACAGATACGCAGTATTTT.

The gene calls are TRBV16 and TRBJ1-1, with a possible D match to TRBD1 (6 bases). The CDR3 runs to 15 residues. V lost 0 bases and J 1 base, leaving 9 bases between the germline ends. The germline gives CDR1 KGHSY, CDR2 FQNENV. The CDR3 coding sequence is TGTGCCAGCAGCCAATCTATACAGGGGAACACTGAAGCTTTCTTT. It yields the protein CASSQSIQGNTEAFF.

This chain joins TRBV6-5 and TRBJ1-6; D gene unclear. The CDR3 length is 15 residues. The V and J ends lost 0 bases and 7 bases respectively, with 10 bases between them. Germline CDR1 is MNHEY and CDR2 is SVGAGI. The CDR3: CASSYSEGVNSPLHF. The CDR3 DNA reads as TGTGCCAGCAGTTACTCAGAGGGAGTCAATTCACCCCTCCACTTT.

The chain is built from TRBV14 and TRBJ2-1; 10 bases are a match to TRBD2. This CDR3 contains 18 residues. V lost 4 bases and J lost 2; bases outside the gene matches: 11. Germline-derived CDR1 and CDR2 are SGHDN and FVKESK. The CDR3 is CASSLPLGLAGAYNEQFF. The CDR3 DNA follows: TGTGCCAGCAGCCTACCCCTGGGGCTAGCGGGGGCCTACAATGAGCAGTTCTTC.